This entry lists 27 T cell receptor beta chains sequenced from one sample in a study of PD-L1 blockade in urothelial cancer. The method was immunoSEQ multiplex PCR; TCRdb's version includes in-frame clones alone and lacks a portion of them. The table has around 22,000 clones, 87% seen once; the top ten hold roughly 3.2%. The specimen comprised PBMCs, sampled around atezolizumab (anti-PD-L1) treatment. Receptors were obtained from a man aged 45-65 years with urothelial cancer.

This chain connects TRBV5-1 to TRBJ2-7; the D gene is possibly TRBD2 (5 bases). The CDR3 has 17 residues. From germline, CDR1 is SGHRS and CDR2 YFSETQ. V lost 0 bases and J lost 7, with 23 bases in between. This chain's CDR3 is CASSLVGSNAYAVEQYF. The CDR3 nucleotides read TGCGCCAGCAGCTTGGTAGGGAGTAATGCCTACGCTGTGGAGCAGTACTTC.

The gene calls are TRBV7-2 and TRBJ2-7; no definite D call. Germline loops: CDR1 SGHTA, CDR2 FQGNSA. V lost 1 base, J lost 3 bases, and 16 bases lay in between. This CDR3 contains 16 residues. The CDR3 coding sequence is TGTGCCAGCAGCTTAGTCCCATATGGGTCGGGCTACGAGCAGTACTTC. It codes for CASSLVPYGSGYEQYF.

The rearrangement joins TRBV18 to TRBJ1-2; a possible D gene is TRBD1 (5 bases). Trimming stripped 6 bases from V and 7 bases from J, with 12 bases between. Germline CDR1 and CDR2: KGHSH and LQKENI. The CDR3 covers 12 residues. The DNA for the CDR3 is TGTGCCAGCTCCCCCGACAGTTTTGGCTACACCTTC. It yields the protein CASSPDSFGYTF.

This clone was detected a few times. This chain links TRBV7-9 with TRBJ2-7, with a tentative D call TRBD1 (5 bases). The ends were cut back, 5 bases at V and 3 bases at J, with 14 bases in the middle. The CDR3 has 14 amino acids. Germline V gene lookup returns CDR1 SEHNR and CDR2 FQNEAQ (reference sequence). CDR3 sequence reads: CASSHDTGGYEQYF. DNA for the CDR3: TGTGCCAGCAGCCACGATACAGGTGGCTACGAGCAGTACTTC.

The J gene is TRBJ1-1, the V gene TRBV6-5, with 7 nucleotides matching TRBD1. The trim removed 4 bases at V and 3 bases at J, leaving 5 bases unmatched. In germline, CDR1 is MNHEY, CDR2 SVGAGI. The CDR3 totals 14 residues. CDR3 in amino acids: CASSSHRGYTEAFF. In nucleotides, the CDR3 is TGTGCCAGCAGTTCTCACAGGGGATACACTGAAGCTTTCTTT.

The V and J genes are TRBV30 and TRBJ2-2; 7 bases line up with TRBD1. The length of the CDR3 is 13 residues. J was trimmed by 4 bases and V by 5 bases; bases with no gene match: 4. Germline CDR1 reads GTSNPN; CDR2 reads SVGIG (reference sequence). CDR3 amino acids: CAWAGTVTGELFF. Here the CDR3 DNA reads TGTGCCTGGGCCGGGACAGTCACCGGGGAGCTGTTTTTT.

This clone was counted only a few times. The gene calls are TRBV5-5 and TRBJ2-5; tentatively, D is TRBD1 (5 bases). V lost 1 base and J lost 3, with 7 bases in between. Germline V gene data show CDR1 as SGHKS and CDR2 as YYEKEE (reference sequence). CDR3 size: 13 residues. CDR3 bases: TGTGCCAGCAGCTTGCCAGGGAAAGAGACCCAGTACTTC. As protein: CASSLPGKETQYF.

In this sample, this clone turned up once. The CDR3 DNA is TGCAGCCAAAAGCGCCAGGGGGACACTGAAGCTTTCTTT. Protein product: CSQKRQGDTEAFF. The chain joins TRBV29-1 to TRBJ1-1, with TRBD1 matching 7 bases. The CDR3 extends over 13 amino acids. J gave up 3 bases and V 8 bases, and 9 bases lay outside the gene matches. The germline V gene has CDR1 SQVTM and CDR2 ANQGSEA.

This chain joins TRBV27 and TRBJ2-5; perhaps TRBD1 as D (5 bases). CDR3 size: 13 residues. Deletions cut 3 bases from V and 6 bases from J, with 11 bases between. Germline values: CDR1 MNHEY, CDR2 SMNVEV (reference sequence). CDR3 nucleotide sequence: TGTGCCAGCAGTTTCCAGGGTCGACAGACCCAGTACTTC. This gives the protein CASSFQGRQTQYF.

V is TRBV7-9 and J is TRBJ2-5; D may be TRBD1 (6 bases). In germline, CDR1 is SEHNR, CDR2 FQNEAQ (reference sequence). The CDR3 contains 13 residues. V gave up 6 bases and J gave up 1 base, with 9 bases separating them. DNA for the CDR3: TGTGCCAGCAGGGACAGTACCCAAGAGACCCAGTACTTC. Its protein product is CASRDSTQETQYF.

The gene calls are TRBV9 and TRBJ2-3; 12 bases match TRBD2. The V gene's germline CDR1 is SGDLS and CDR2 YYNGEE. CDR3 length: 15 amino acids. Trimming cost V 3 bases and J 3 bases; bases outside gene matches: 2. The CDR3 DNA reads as TGTGCCAGCAGCGGGACTAGCGGGACAACAGATACGCAGTATTTT. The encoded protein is CASSGTSGTTDTQYF.

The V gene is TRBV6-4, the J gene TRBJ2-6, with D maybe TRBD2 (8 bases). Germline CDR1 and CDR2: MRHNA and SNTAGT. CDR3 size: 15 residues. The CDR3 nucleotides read TGTGCGACAGGGACTAGAACATCAGGGGCCAACGTCCTGACTTTC. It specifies CATGTRTSGANVLTF.

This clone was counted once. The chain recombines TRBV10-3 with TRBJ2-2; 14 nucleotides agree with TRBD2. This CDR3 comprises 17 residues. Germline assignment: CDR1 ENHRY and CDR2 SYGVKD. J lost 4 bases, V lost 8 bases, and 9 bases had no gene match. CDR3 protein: CAIRTGLAGASTGELFF. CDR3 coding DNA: TGTGCCATCCGCACGGGACTAGCGGGGGCCAGCACCGGGGAGCTGTTTTTT.

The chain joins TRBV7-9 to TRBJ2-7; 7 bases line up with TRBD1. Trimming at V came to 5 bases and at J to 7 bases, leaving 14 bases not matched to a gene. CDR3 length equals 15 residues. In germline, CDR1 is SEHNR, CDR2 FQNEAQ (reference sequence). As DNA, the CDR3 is TGTGCCAGCAGCCTTTCCGGGACAGCCCCGGGGGAGCAGTACTTC. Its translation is CASSLSGTAPGEQYF.

For the CDR3, the DNA is TGTGCCAGTAGTATCTACAGGGGGCAGGACGAGCAGTACTTC. This gives the protein CASSIYRGQDEQYF. The V call is TRBV19, the J call TRBJ2-7, with 9 bases matching TRBD1. The junction had 5 bases not matched to a gene; V was cut back by 3 bases and J by 5 bases. The CDR3 is 14 residues long. CDR1 and CDR2 from the germline V gene are LNHDA and SQIVND (reference sequence).

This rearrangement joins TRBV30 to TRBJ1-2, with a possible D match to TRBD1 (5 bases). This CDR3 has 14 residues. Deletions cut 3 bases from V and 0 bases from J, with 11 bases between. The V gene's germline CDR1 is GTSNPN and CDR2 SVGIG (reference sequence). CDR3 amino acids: CAWRKGQANYGYTF. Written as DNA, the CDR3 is TGTGCCTGGAGGAAGGGGCAGGCTAACTATGGCTACACCTTC.

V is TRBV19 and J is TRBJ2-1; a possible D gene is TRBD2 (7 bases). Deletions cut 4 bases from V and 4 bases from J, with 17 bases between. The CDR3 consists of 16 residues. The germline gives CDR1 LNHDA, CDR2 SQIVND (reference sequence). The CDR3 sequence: CASSTQGRVAYNEQFF. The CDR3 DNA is TGTGCCAGTAGTACCCAGGGGAGGGTAGCGTACAATGAGCAGTTCTTC.

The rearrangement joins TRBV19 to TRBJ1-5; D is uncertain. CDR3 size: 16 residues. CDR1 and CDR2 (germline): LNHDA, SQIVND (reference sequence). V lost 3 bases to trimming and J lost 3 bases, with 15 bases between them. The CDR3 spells CASSIQTPAYNQPQHF. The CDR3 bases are TGTGCCAGTAGTATCCAGACACCAGCCTACAATCAGCCCCAGCATTTT.

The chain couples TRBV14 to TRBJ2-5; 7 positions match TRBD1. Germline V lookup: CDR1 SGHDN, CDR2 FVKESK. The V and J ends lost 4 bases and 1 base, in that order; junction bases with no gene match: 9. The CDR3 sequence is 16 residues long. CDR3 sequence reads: CASSLRTGLGQETQYF. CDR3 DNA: TGTGCCAGCAGCCTTAGGACAGGTCTTGGCCAAGAGACCCAGTACTTC.

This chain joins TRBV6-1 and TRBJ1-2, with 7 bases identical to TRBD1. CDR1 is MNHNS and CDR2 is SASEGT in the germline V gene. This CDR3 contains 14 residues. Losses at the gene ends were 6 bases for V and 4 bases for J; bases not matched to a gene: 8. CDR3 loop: CASRAPGQPYGYTF. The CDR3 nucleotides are TGTGCCAGCAGGGCCCCGGGACAGCCCTATGGCTACACCTTC.

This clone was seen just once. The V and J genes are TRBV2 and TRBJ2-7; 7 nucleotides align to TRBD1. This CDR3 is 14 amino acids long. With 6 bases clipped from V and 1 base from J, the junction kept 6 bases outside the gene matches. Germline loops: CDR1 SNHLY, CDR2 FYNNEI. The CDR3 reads CASSGRGTSYEQYF. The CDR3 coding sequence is TGTGCCAGCAGCGGCAGGGGGACATCCTACGAGCAGTACTTC.

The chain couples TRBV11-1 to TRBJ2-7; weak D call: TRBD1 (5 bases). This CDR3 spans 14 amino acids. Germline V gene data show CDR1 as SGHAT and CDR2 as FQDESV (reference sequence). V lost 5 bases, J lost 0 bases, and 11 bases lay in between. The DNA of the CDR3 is TGTGCCAGCAGCGCAGACAGCCCCTCCTACGAGCAGTACTTC. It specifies CASSADSPSYEQYF. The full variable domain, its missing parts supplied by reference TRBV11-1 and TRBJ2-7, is EAEVAQSPRYKITEKSQAVAFWCDPISGHATLYWYRQILGQGPELLVQFQDESVVDDSQLPKDRFSAERLKGVDSTLKIQPAELGDSAMYLCASSADSPSYEQYFGPGTRLTVT.

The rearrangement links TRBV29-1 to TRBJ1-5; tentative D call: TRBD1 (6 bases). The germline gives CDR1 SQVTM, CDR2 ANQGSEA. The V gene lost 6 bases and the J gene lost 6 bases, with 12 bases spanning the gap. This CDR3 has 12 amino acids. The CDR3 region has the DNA TGCAGCGTACGACAGGCAGGTCAGCCCCAGCATTTT. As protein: CSVRQAGQPQHF.

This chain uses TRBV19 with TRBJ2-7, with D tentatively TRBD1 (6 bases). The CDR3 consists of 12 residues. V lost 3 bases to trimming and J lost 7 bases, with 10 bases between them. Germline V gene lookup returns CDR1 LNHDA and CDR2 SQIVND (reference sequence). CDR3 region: CASSITGREQYF. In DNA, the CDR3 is TGTGCCAGTAGTATCACAGGGAGAGAGCAGTACTTC.

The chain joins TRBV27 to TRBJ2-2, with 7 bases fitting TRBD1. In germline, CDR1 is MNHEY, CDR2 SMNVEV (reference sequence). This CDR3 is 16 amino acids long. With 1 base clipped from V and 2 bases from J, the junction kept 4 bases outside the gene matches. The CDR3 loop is CASSLFGTVNTGELFF. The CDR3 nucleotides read TGTGCCAGCAGTTTATTCGGGACAGTAAACACCGGGGAGCTGTTTTTT.

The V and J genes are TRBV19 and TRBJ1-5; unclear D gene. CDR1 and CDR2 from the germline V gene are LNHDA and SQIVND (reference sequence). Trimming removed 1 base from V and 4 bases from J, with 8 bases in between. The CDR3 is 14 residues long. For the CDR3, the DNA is TGTGCCAGTAGTATAGGTGGGGAGAATCAGCCCCAGCATTTT. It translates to CASSIGGENQPQHF. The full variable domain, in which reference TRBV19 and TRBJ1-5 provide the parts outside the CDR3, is DGGITQSPKYLFRKEGQNVTLSCEQNLNHDAMYWYRQDPGQGLRLIYYSQIVNDFQKGDIAEGYSVSREKKESFPLTVTSAQKNPTAFYLCASSIGGENQPQHFGDGTRLSIL.

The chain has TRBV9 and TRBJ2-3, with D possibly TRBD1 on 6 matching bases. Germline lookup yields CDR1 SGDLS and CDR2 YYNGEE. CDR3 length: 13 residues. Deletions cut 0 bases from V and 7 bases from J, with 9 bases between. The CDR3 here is CASSVGGGNTQYF. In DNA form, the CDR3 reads TGTGCCAGCAGCGTAGGAGGGGGAAATACGCAGTATTTT.